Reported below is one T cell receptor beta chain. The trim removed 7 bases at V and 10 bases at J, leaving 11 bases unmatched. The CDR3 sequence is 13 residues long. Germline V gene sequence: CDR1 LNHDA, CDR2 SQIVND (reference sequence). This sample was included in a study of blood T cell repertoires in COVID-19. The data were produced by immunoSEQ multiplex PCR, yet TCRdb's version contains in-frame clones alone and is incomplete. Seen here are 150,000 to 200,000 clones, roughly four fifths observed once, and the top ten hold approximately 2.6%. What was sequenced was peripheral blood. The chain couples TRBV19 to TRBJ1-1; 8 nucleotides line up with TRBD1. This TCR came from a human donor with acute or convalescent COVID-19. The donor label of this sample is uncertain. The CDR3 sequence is CASTRDRPYGAFF. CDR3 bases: TGTGCCAGTACCCGGGACAGGCCGTATGGAGCTTTCTTT.